One T cell receptor (beta chain) is described in this entry. This entry belongs to a study of blood T cell repertoires in COVID-19. Assay used: immunoSEQ multiplex PCR; TCRdb lists only in-frame clones, some missing. The sample holds some 200,000 clones, more than 75% seen once. The sequenced material came from PBMCs or T cells enriched from blood (not recorded which). The source is a woman in her 40s with acute COVID-19.

This chain's CDR3 is CASRFRETGGTEAFF. CDR3 coding DNA: TGTGCCAGCAGATTTAGGGAGACAGGGGGCACTGAAGCTTTCTTT. This chain joins TRBV28 and TRBJ1-1; 9 positions agree with TRBD1. Losses at the gene ends were 6 bases for V and 4 bases for J; bases not matched to a gene: 9. CDR3 size: 15 residues. CDR1 MDHEN and CDR2 SYDVKM come from the germline V gene.